Below are 23 T cell receptor beta chains sequenced from a single sample in a study of OX40 agonist ivuxolimab in advanced cancers. Clones were sequenced by immunoSEQ multiplex PCR, and TCRdb holds only the in-frame ones, with some missing. Here the sample spans about 75,000 clones, about 85% being singletons. The sample in question was CD4+ or CD8+ T cells sorted from blood, obtained in a trial of the OX40 agonist ivuxolimab. The receptors derive from an adult with an advanced solid tumor such as melanoma, head and neck, liver or kidney cancer.

The chain combines TRBV5-6 with TRBJ2-1, with 13 bases identical to TRBD2. Germline V gene data show CDR1 as SGHDT and CDR2 as YYEEEE. CDR3 size: 17 residues. Germline trimming cut 3 bases from V and 6 bases from J; bases unmatched to any gene: 9. Here the CDR3 DNA reads TGTGCCAGCAGCTCGAGACGGACTAGCGGGAGTATCAATGAGCAGTTCTTC. This translates into CASSSRRTSGSINEQFF.

V gene TRBV5-1 combines with J gene TRBJ1-2, with TRBD1 as a possible D gene (6 bases). The germline V gene has CDR1 SGHRS and CDR2 YFSETQ. With 7 bases removed from V and 2 bases from J, the gap between germline ends came to 12 bases. The CDR3 has 13 amino acids. CDR3 bases: TGCGCCAGCCGGACGGGGACAAACTATGGCTACACCTTC. Its translation is CASRTGTNYGYTF.

The CDR3 is CASSVDAGAPYNEQFF. The CDR3 DNA is TGTGCCAGCAGCGTAGACGCGGGAGCGCCCTACAATGAGCAGTTCTTC. The rearrangement joins TRBV9 to TRBJ2-1, with 7 bases aligning to TRBD2. Germline V gene sequence: CDR1 SGDLS, CDR2 YYNGEE. The CDR3 sequence is 16 residues long. V shed 0 bases and J 2 bases; nucleotides not matched to a gene: 5. The full variable domain, its missing parts supplied by reference TRBV9 and TRBJ2-1, is DSGVTQTPKHLITATGQRVTLRCSPRSGDLSVYWYQQSLDQGLQFLIQYYNGEERAKGNILERFSAQQFPDLHSELNLSSLELGDSALYFCASSVDAGAPYNEQFFGPGTRLTVL.

V is TRBV7-9 and J is TRBJ2-7, with 11 bases matching TRBD2. V was clipped by 5 bases and J by 7 bases; unmatched bases: 7. CDR3 length: 14 amino acids. CDR1 is SEHNR, CDR2 FQNEAQ, per germline (reference sequence). In DNA, the CDR3 is TGTGCCAGCAGCCTGGGACTAGCGGCCGGTGAGCAGTACTTC. It is translated as CASSLGLAAGEQYF. The variable domain in full, with the rest retrieved from reference TRBV7-9 and TRBJ2-7, is DTGVSQNPRHKITKRGQNVTFRCDPISEHNRLYWYRQTLGQGPEFLTYFQNEAQLEKSRLLSDRFSAERPKGSFSTLEIQRTEQGDSAMYLCASSLGLAAGEQYFGPGTRLTVT.

V gene TRBV10-3 combines with J gene TRBJ2-3; 12 bases are shared with TRBD2. This CDR3 is built from 17 residues. Trimming cost V 6 bases and J 0 bases; bases outside gene matches: 7. The germline V gene has CDR1 ENHRY and CDR2 SYGVKD. This chain's CDR3 is CAIRRTSGDPSTDTQYF. The DNA for the CDR3 is TGTGCCATCAGGAGGACTAGCGGGGATCCTAGCACAGATACGCAGTATTTT.

This clone has more than one count but fewer than ten. V gene TRBV5-1 combines with J gene TRBJ2-5; a weak D match, TRBD1 (5 bases). CDR3 length equals 15 residues. Germline V lookup: CDR1 SGHRS, CDR2 YFSETQ. The V end lost 0 bases, the J end lost 4 bases, and 13 bases lay between the germline ends. This CDR3 is CASSLEGPWGETQYF. DNA of the CDR3: TGCGCCAGCAGCTTGGAGGGGCCGTGGGGAGAGACCCAGTACTTC.

The chain links TRBV5-4 to TRBJ1-2; 10 positions match TRBD1. Germline CDR1 and CDR2: SGHNT and YYREEE (reference sequence). This CDR3 comprises 15 residues. V lost 1 base, J lost 7 bases, and 7 bases stayed unmatched. The DNA of the CDR3 is TGTGCCAGCAGCTTGTCCCGGGACAGGGGTGGTGGCTACACCTTC. This translates into CASSLSRDRGGGYTF.

The rearrangement links TRBV28 to TRBJ1-3; D is unclear. Germline assignment: CDR1 MDHEN and CDR2 SYDVKM. The CDR3 has 15 residues. V gave up 2 bases and J gave up 0 bases, with 8 bases separating them. The chain's CDR3 is CASSLSVYSGNTIYF. Written as DNA, the CDR3 is TGTGCCAGCAGTTTAAGCGTTTACTCTGGAAACACCATATATTTT.

CDR3 nucleotide sequence: TGTGCCAGCAGATCGCAGGGGATGGATACGCAGTATTTT. Protein sequence: CASRSQGMDTQYF. The chain links TRBV5-6 to TRBJ2-3; D is possibly TRBD1 (6 bases). Trimming took 5 bases from V and 6 from J, leaving 13 bases between them. The CDR3 contains 13 residues. Germline V gene lookup returns CDR1 SGHDT and CDR2 YYEEEE.

The V and J genes are TRBV7-6 and TRBJ2-5, with 9 bases fitting TRBD1. J lost 3 bases, V lost 0 bases, and 5 bases had no gene match. CDR3 length: 16 amino acids. Germline CDR1 is SGHVS and CDR2 is FNYEAQ. The CDR3 protein is CASSLAPGQGKETQYF. In DNA, the CDR3 is TGTGCCAGCAGCTTAGCCCCGGGACAGGGAAAAGAGACCCAGTACTTC.

V and J are TRBV27 and TRBJ2-5; 8 bases are a match to TRBD1. The CDR3 is made up of 15 amino acids. V dropped 5 bases and J dropped 5; count of bases not matched to a gene: 10. Germline V gene sequence: CDR1 MNHEY, CDR2 SMNVEV (reference sequence). The CDR3, as DNA: TGTGCCAGCAGTAGCGAGGGACAGGCGGGGGAGACCCAGTACTTC. This encodes CASSSEGQAGETQYF.

The chain has TRBV7-9 and TRBJ2-6; D might be TRBD1 (5 bases). The CDR3 consists of 16 residues. V shed 2 bases and J shed 1 base, with 9 bases lying between them. Per the germline V gene, CDR1 is SEHNR and CDR2 is FQNEAQ (reference sequence). CDR3 nucleotides: TGTGCCAGCAGCTTACCCCCAGGGTCTGGGGCCAACGTCCTGACTTTC. Translating gives CASSLPPGSGANVLTF. The complete variable domain, with remaining parts taken from reference TRBV7-9 and TRBJ2-6, reads DTGVSQNPRHKITKRGQNVTFRCDPISEHNRLYWYRQTLGQGPEFLTYFQNEAQLEKSRLLSDRFSAERPKGSFSTLEIQRTEQGDSAMYLCASSLPPGSGANVLTFGAGSRLTVL.

The chain links TRBV7-6 to TRBJ2-1, with TRBD2 identical over 7 bases. V shed 5 bases and J 6 bases; nucleotides not matched to a gene: 7. The CDR3 extends over 14 amino acids. Germline V CDR1 and CDR2: SGHVS, FNYEAQ. The CDR3 loop reads CASSPGTTGNEQFF. DNA of the CDR3: TGTGCCAGCAGCCCCGGGACTACCGGCAATGAGCAGTTCTTC. Looking up the rest from reference TRBV7-6 and TRBJ2-1 gives the full variable domain: GAGVSQSPRYKVTKRGQDVALRCDPISGHVSLYWYRQALGQGPEFLTYFNYEAQQDKSGLPNDRFSAERPEGSISTLTIQRTEQRDSAMYRCASSPGTTGNEQFFGPGTRLTVL.

This clone was observed a few times. This chain joins TRBV2 and TRBJ2-1, with TRBD2 matching 11 bases. Looked up from germline, CDR1 is SNHLY and CDR2 is FYNNEI. Trimming at V came to 6 bases and at J to 5 bases, leaving 6 bases not matched to a gene. The CDR3 runs 15 residues. CDR3 in amino acids: CASSAGLAGNNEQFF. The DNA for the CDR3 is TGTGCCAGCAGCGCCGGACTAGCGGGTAACAATGAGCAGTTCTTC.

The genes are TRBV18 and TRBJ1-2, with 7 bases fitting TRBD1. CDR1 and CDR2 (germline): KGHSH, LQKENI. The J segment lost 4 bases and the V segment lost 3 bases, leaving 11 bases of the junction unmatched. The CDR3 covers 16 residues. The CDR3 spells CASSPDDRAGSYGYTF. As DNA, the CDR3 is TGTGCCAGCTCACCCGATGACAGGGCCGGCAGCTATGGCTACACCTTC.

The J gene is TRBJ1-1, the V gene TRBV18; 8 bases are shared with TRBD1. V trimming: 3 bases; J trimming: 3 bases; junction bases outside the gene matches: 6. The CDR3 length is 15 residues. The germline V gene encodes CDR1 KGHSH and CDR2 LQKENI. This chain's CDR3 is CASSPGQGGYTEAFF. CDR3 coding DNA: TGTGCCAGCTCACCCGGACAGGGCGGATACACTGAAGCTTTCTTT.

This rearrangement joins TRBV28 to TRBJ1-4, with TRBD1 matching 9 bases. CDR1 and CDR2 from the germline V gene are MDHEN and SYDVKM. The CDR3 covers 17 residues. V lost 5 bases to trimming and J lost 8 bases; unmatched junction nucleotides: 15. CDR3 amino acids: CASSPAGQGDLGEKLFF. The CDR3 coding sequence is TGTGCCAGCAGTCCTGCGGGACAGGGTGATCTAGGGGAAAAACTGTTTTTT.

J is TRBJ1-1 and V is TRBV10-1, with TRBD1 as a possible D gene (6 bases). The V end lost 1 base, the J end lost 1 base, and 13 bases lay between the germline ends. CDR3 length equals 16 residues. Germline V CDR1 and CDR2: WNHNN, SYGVQD (reference sequence). CDR3 nucleotide sequence: TGCGCCAGCAGTGAGTTTATGGGGGCGACGAACACTGAAGCTTTCTTT. Protein: CASSEFMGATNTEAFF.

The chain joins TRBV28 to TRBJ1-4, with 8 positions matching TRBD1. Trimming at V came to 4 bases and at J to 5 bases, leaving 3 bases not matched to a gene. Germline V gene lookup returns CDR1 MDHEN and CDR2 SYDVKM. The CDR3 covers 14 residues. CDR3 nucleotide sequence: TGTGCCAGCAGTTCTAGGACAGGGAATGAAAAACTGTTTTTT. Translating gives CASSSRTGNEKLFF.

The chain joins TRBV5-1 to TRBJ2-7, with 7 bases matching TRBD1. The CDR3 is made up of 16 amino acids. Germline lookup yields CDR1 SGHRS and CDR2 YFSETQ. The junction had 9 bases not matched to a gene; V was cut back by 3 bases and J by 0 bases. The CDR3 loop reads CASSSMDRPPSYEQYF. DNA of the CDR3: TGCGCCAGCAGCTCCATGGACAGGCCCCCCTCCTACGAGCAGTACTTC.

This chain connects TRBV19 to TRBJ1-5; 7 nucleotides match TRBD1. CDR3 size: 14 residues. The germline CDR1 and CDR2 sequences are LNHDA and SQIVND (reference sequence). The ends lost 4 bases at V and 0 bases at J; junction bases unmatched: 0. CDR3 loop: CASSKGASNQPQHF. Here the CDR3 DNA reads TGTGCCAGTAGTAAGGGGGCTAGCAATCAGCCCCAGCATTTT.

This clone was detected a few times. V usage is TRBV2 and J usage is TRBJ2-7, with 14 positions matching TRBD2. This CDR3 contains 15 residues. After removal of 5 bases from V and 4 bases from J, the junction contained 4 bases not matched to a gene. Germline V gene lookup returns CDR1 SNHLY and CDR2 FYNNEI. The CDR3 here is CASSLTSGRAYEQYF. For the CDR3, the DNA is TGTGCCAGCAGTTTGACTAGCGGGAGGGCGTACGAGCAGTACTTC.

This clone was detected a few times. The V gene is TRBV11-2, the J gene TRBJ2-2; the match to TRBD1 covers 10 bases. Unmatched junction bases numbered 4, after V lost 3 bases and J lost 6 bases. CDR3 length: 15 amino acids. CDR1 is SGHAT, CDR2 FQNNGV, per germline. The CDR3 bases are TGTGCCAGCAGCTTGGGGACAGGGGCCCCCGGGGAGCTGTTTTTT. The encoded protein is CASSLGTGAPGELFF.